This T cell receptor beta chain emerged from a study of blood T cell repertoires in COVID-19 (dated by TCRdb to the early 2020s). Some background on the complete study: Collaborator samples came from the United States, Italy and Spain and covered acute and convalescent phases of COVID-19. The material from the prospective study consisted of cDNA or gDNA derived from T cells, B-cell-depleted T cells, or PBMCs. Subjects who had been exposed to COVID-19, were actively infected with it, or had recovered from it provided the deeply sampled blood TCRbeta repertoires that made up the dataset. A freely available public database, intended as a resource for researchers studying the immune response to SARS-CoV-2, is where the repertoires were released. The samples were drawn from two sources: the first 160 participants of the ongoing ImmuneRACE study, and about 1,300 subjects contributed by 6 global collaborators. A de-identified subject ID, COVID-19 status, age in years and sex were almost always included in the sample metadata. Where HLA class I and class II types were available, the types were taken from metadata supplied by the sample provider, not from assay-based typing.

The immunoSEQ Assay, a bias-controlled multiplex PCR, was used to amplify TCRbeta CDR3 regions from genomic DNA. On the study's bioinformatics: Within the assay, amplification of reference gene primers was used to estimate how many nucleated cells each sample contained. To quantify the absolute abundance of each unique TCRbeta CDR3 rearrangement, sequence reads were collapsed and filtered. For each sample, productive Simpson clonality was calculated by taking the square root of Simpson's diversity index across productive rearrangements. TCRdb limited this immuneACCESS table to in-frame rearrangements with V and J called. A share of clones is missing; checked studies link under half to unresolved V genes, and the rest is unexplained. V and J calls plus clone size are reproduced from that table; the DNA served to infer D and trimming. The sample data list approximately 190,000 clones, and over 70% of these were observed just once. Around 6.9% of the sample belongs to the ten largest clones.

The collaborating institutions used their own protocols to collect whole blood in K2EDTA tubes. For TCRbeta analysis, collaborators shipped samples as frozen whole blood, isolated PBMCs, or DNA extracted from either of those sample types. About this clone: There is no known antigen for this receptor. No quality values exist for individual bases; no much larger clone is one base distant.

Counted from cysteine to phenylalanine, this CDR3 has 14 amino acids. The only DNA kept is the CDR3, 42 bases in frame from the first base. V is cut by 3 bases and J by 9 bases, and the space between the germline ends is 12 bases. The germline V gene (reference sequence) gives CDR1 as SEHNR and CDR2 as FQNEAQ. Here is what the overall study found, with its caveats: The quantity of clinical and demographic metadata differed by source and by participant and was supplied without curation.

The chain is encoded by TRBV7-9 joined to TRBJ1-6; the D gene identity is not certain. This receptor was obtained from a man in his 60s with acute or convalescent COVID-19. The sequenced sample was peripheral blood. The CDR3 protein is CASSLTTGVSPLHF. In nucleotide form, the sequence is TGTGCCAGCAGCTTGACGACCGGGGTTTCACCCCTCCACTTT.